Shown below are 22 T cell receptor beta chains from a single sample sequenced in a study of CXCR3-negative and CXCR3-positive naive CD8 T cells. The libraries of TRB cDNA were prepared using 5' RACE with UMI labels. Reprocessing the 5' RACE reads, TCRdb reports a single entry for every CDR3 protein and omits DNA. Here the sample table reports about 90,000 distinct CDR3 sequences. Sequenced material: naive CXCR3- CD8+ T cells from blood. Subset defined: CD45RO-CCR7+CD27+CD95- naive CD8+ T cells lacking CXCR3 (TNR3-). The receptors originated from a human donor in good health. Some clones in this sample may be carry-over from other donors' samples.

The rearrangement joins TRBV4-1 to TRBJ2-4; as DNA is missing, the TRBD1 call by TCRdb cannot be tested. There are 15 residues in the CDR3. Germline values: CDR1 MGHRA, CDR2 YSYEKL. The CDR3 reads CASSQDRQIINIQYF.

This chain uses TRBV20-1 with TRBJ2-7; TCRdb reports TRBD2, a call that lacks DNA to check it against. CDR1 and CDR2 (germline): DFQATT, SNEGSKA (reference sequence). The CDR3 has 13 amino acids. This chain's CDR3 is CSARPLEGYEQYF.

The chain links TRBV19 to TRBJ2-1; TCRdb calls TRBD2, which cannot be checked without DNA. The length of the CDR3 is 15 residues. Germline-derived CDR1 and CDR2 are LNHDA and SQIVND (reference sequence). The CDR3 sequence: CASTLSGSSYNEQFF.

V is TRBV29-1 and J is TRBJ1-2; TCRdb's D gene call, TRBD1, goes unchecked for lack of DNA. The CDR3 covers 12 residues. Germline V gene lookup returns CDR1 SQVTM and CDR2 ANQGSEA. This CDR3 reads CSVETGYYGYTF. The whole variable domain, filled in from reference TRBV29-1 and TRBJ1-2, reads SAVISQKPSRDICQRGTSLTIQCQVDSQVTMMFWYRQQPGQSLTLIATANQGSEATYESGFVIDKFPISRPNLTFSTLTVSNMSPEDSSIYLCSVETGYYGYTFGSGTRLTVV.

CDR3 residues: CASSLHTEKGETQYF. V usage is TRBV7-6 and J usage is TRBJ2-5. This CDR3 is built from 15 residues. The germline gives CDR1 SGHVS, CDR2 FNYEAQ.

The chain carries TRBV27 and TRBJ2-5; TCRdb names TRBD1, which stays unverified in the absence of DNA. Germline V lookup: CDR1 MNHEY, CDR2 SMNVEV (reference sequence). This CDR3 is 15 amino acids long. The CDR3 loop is CASSLTRQGRETQYF.

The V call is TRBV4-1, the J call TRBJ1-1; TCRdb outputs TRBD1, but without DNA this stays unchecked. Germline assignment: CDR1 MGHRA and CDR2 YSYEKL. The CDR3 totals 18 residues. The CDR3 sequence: CASSQGTGRGPLRHEAFF.

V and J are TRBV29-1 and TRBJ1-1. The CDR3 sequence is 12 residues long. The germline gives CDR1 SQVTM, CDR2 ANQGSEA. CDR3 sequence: CSVEDLGTEAFF.

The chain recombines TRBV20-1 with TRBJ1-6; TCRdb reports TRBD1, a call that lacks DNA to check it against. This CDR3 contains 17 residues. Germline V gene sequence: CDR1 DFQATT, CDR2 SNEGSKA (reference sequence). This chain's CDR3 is CSATDHGTGAGNSPLHF.

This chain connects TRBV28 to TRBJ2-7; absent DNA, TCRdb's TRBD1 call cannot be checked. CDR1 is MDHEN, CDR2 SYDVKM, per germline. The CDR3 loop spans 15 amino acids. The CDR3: CASSGHPGQDYEQYF.

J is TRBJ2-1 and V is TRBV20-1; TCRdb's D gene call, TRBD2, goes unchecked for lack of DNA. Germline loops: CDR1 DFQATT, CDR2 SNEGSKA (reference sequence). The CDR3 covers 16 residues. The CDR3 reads CSARDPSGSLANEQFF.

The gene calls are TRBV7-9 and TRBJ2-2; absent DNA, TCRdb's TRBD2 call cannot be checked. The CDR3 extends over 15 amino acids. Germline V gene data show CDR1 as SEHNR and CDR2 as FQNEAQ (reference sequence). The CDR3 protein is CASSSRAVNTGELFF.

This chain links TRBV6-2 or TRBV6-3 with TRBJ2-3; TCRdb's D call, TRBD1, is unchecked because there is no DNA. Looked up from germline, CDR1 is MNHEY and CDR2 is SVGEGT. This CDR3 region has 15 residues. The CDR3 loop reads CASSYGDRGADTQYF.

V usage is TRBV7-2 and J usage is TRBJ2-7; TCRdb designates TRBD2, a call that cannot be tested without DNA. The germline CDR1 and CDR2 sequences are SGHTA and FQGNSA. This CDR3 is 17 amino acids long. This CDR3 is CASSLEVFSPSGGVQYF.

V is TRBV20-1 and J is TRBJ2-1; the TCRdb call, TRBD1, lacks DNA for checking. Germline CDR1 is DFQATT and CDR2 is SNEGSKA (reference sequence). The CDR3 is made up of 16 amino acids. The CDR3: CSASAVWRGGENEQFF.

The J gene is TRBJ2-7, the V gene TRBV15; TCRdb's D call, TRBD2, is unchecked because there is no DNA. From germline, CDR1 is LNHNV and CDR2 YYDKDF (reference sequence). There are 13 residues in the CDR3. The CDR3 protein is CATSTGLADEQYF.

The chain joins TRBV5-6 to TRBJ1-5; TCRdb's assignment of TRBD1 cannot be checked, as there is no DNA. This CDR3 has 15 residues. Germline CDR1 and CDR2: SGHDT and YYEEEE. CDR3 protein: CASSLTGELGQPQHF.

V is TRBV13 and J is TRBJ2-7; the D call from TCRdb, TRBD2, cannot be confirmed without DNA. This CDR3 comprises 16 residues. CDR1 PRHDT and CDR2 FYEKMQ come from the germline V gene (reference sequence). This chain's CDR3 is CASSQRGGLLSNEQYF.

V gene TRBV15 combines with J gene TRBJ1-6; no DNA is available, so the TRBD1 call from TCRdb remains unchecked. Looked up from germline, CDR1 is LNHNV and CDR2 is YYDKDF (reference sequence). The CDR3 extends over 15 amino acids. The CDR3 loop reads CATGNPGSGNSPLHF.

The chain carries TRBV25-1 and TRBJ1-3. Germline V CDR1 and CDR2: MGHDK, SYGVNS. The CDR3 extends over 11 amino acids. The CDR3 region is CASSSGGTIYF.

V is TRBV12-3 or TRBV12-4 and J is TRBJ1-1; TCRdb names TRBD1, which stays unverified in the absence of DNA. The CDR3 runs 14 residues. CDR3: CASSLATGSTEAFF.

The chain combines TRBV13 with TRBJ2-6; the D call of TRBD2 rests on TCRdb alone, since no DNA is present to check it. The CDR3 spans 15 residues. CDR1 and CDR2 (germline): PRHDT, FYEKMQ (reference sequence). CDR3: CASSEGESGANVLTF. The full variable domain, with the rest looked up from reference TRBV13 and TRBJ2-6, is AAGVIQSPRHLIKEKRETATLKCYPIPRHDTVYWYQQGPGQDPQFLISFYEKMQSDKGSIPDRFSAQQFSDYHSELNMSSLELGDSALYFCASSEGESGANVLTFGAGSRLTVL.